These 10 T cell receptor beta chains were sequenced from one sample in a study of T cell responses to AZD1222 COVID-19 vaccine. TCRdb's table, derived via immunoSEQ multiplex PCR, lists solely in-frame clones and lacks some. The sample lists about 110,000 clones; approximately 90% were seen once. The sample consisted of peripheral blood, taken on day 0 of AZD1222 vaccination. The origin of the receptors is an adult in good health.

This clone appeared a single time. J is TRBJ2-2 and V is TRBV7-2, with D hard to call. V lost 5 bases to trimming and J lost 6 bases, with 10 bases between them. The germline V gene encodes CDR1 SGHTA and CDR2 FQGNSA. The CDR3 sequence is 13 residues long. The CDR3, as DNA: TGTGCCAGCAGCCCCCAATTGGCCGGGGAGCTGTTTTTT. Translating gives CASSPQLAGELFF.

CDR3 nucleotides: TGCGCCAGCAGCTTTACAGGGTTCCAAGAGACCCAGTACTTC. Amino acid sequence: CASSFTGFQETQYF. V usage is TRBV5-1 and J usage is TRBJ2-5; TRBD1 is a possible D gene (6 bases). CDR3 length equals 14 residues. The V gene lost 2 bases and the J gene lost 1 base, with 9 bases spanning the gap. The V gene's germline CDR1 is SGHRS and CDR2 YFSETQ.

The V and J genes are TRBV5-1 and TRBJ1-6; D not resolved. Between the trimmed V and J ends, which lost 0 bases and 9 bases, there was a span of 10 bases. CDR3 length equals 14 residues. Germline V CDR1 and CDR2: SGHRS, YFSETQ. CDR3 in amino acids: CASSLEGFFSPLHF. The DNA for the CDR3 is TGCGCCAGCAGCTTGGAAGGGTTTTTTTCACCCCTCCACTTT.

This chain uses TRBV5-6 with TRBJ1-2; D not resolved. The germline CDR1 and CDR2 sequences are SGHDT and YYEEEE. The CDR3 length is 14 residues. V lost 0 bases to trimming and J lost 4 bases, with 10 bases between them. The chain's CDR3 is CASSLVVAGYGYTF. For the CDR3, the DNA is TGTGCCAGCAGCTTGGTGGTGGCAGGCTATGGCTACACCTTC.

This clone has more than one count but fewer than ten. J is TRBJ1-2 and V is TRBV19; TRBD1 matches 7 bases. From germline, CDR1 is LNHDA and CDR2 SQIVND (reference sequence). The ends lost 9 bases at V and 0 bases at J; junction bases unmatched: 10. CDR3 length: 15 amino acids. In DNA, the CDR3 is TGTGCCAGCTGGGACAGATTCACCTCTAACTATGGCTACACCTTC. This sequence encodes CASWDRFTSNYGYTF.

The chain uses TRBV7-9 and TRBJ2-2, with D unresolved. Germline CDR1 reads SEHNR; CDR2 reads FQNEAQ (reference sequence). Trimming left V 5 bases short and J 4 bases short, with 5 bases between. This CDR3 is 12 amino acids long. The CDR3 DNA reads TGTGCCAGCAGCCTTAGCACCGGGGAGCTGTTTTTT. As protein: CASSLSTGELFF.

The chain is built from TRBV11-2 and TRBJ2-7, with 7 bases aligning to TRBD2. This CDR3 is built from 15 residues. Trimming took 0 bases from V and 1 from J; bases not matched to a gene: 3. Germline V gives CDR1 SGHAT, CDR2 FQNNGV. The CDR3 sequence: CASSLDAGRSYEQYF. The CDR3 DNA reads TGTGCCAGCAGCTTAGATGCCGGGAGGTCCTACGAGCAGTACTTC.

The chain has TRBV6-1 and TRBJ1-5, with D hard to call. Germline V gene sequence: CDR1 MNHNS, CDR2 SASEGT. V was trimmed by 3 bases and J by 4 bases, leaving 7 bases between them. This CDR3 has 13 residues. This CDR3 reads CASSDGENQPQHF. DNA for the CDR3: TGTGCCAGCAGTGATGGAGAAAATCAGCCCCAGCATTTT.

The gene calls are TRBV19 and TRBJ2-6; D unresolved. Germline CDR1 reads LNHDA; CDR2 reads SQIVND (reference sequence). The germline V and J ends were trimmed by 3 bases and 1 base, with 4 bases remaining between them. This CDR3 is built from 14 residues. CDR3 DNA: TGTGCCAGTAGTATTAGGTCTGGGGCCAACGTCCTGACTTTC. Translation gives CASSIRSGANVLTF. Based on the CDR3 plus reference TRBV19 and TRBJ2-6, the full variable domain is DGGITQSPKYLFRKEGQNVTLSCEQNLNHDAMYWYRQDPGQGLRLIYYSQIVNDFQKGDIAEGYSVSREKKESFPLTVTSAQKNPTAFYLCASSIRSGANVLTFGAGSRLTVL.

The chain recombines TRBV3-1 (or the pseudogene TRBV3-2) with TRBJ1-2; 7 bases align to TRBD1. With 4 bases clipped from V and 0 bases from J, the junction kept 8 bases outside the gene matches. The CDR3 has 16 residues. CDR1 and CDR2 from the germline V gene are LGHDT and YNNKEL (reference sequence). The CDR3 spells CASSRTSGTANYGYTF. Written as DNA, the CDR3 is TGTGCCAGCAGCCGCACCTCCGGGACAGCTAACTATGGCTACACCTTC.